The 11 T cell receptor beta chains below all came from one sample that was sequenced in a study of CD8+ T cells in alopecia areata. Reverse transcription of extracted RNA yielded cDNA, which provided the sequencing template. The data were produced by immunoSEQ multiplex PCR, yet TCRdb's version contains in-frame clones alone and is incomplete. The sample carries over 150,000 clones, around three fifths recorded once. Treatment denoted: oral pan-JAK inhibitor, 5-10 mg twice daily. Material: CD4+ T cells sorted from blood, obtained at week 24, from a patient treated with tofacitinib. Receptor source: a human donor with alopecia areata.

The rearrangement joins TRBV29-1 to TRBJ2-3; D possibly uses TRBD1 or TRBD2 (6 bases each). Germline CDR1 and CDR2: SQVTM and ANQGSEA. V shed 5 bases and J shed 1 base, with 10 bases lying between them. The CDR3 runs 13 residues. The CDR3 DNA reads as TGCAGCGTTCCGGGGGCTTGCACAGATACGCAGTATTTT. This codes for CSVPGACTDTQYF.

The chain recombines TRBV7-2 with TRBJ1-6, with D tentatively TRBD1 (5 bases). The germline V gene encodes CDR1 SGHTA and CDR2 FQGNSA. V was trimmed by 5 bases and J by 10 bases, leaving 24 bases between them. This CDR3 is built from 17 residues. The CDR3 is CASSPNRMRRRGSPLHF. CDR3 coding DNA: TGTGCCAGCAGCCCTAACAGGATGAGGCGTCGGGGGTCACCCCTCCACTTT. Variable domain in full (rest from reference TRBV7-2 and TRBJ1-6): GAGVSQSPSNKVTEKGKDVELRCDPISGHTALYWYRQSLGQGLEFLIYFQGNSAPDKSGLPSDRFSAERTGGSVSTLTIQRTQQEDSAVYLCASSPNRMRRRGSPLHFGNGTRLTVT.

V gene TRBV18 combines with J gene TRBJ2-5, with TRBD1 matching 8 bases. CDR1 KGHSH and CDR2 LQKENI come from the germline V gene. CDR3 length: 13 residues. Trimming cost V 6 bases and J 5 bases; bases outside gene matches: 5. CDR3 bases: TGTGCCAGCTCCCCGGGACAGGTGGAGACCCAGTACTTC. It translates to CASSPGQVETQYF.

A word on this clone: This sample also contains other DNA sequences that code for the same CDR3. V usage is TRBV7-2 and J usage is TRBJ2-5; the D gene could be TRBD1 or TRBD2 (6 bases each). The CDR3 sequence is 15 residues long. V was shortened by 3 bases and J by 2 bases, with 13 bases between the two germline ends. Germline values: CDR1 SGHTA, CDR2 FQGNSA. DNA of the CDR3: TGTGCCAGCAGCTTCCCGGGGGCACTACAAGAGACCCAGTACTTC. This codes for CASSFPGALQETQYF. Together with reference TRBV7-2 and TRBJ2-5, the CDR3 gives the full variable domain: GAGVSQSPSNKVTEKGKDVELRCDPISGHTALYWYRQSLGQGLEFLIYFQGNSAPDKSGLPSDRFSAERTGGSVSTLTIQRTQQEDSAVYLCASSFPGALQETQYFGPGTRLLVL.

The chain couples TRBV18 to TRBJ2-3, with D possibly TRBD1 on 6 matching bases. The V gene lost 4 bases and the J gene lost 4 bases, with 12 bases spanning the gap. Germline loops: CDR1 KGHSH, CDR2 LQKENI. CDR3 length: 14 residues. This CDR3 reads CASSQQGSADTQYF. The CDR3 nucleotides are TGTGCCAGCTCACAACAGGGCTCCGCAGATACGCAGTATTTT.

The chain uses TRBV14 and TRBJ2-6; D unclear. The CDR3 has 14 residues. CDR1 SGHDN and CDR2 FVKESK come from the germline V gene. V lost 3 bases to trimming and J lost 0 bases, with 3 bases between them. This chain's CDR3 is CASSQLSGANVLTF. The DNA for the CDR3 is TGTGCCAGCAGCCAGCTCTCTGGGGCCAACGTCCTGACTTTC.

This chain connects TRBV6-5 to TRBJ1-1, with TRBD1 matching 8 bases. V lost 5 bases to trimming and J lost 6 bases; unmatched junction nucleotides: 8. The CDR3 totals 14 residues. CDR1 and CDR2 (germline): MNHEY, SVGAGI. The CDR3, as DNA: TGTGCCAGCAGTGGTGGACAGGGTTTCGCTGAAGCTTTCTTT. It translates to CASSGGQGFAEAFF.

The chain combines TRBV5-6 with TRBJ2-5; D assignment may be TRBD1 or TRBD2 (5 bases each). The CDR3 loop spans 15 amino acids. The V gene's germline CDR1 is SGHDT and CDR2 YYEEEE. V was cut by 5 bases and J by 5 bases, with 19 bases left in between. The CDR3 spells CASSSGSGSGETQYF. The CDR3 coding sequence is TGTGCCAGCAGTTCAGGGAGCGGTTCGGGGGAGACCCAGTACTTC.

CDR3 DNA sequence: TGTGCCAGCAGTGAAAATAGGAGTGGCTACACCTTC. Amino acids: CASSENRSGYTF. V gene TRBV2 combines with J gene TRBJ1-2; D gene uncertain. The CDR3 runs 12 residues. The germline V and J ends were trimmed by 2 bases and 7 bases, with 8 bases remaining between them. Germline V gene data show CDR1 as SNHLY and CDR2 as FYNNEI.

This clone has only a few counts. This chain joins TRBV29-1 and TRBJ2-7; D is perhaps TRBD1 (6 bases). This CDR3 comprises 16 residues. Per the germline V gene, CDR1 is SQVTM and CDR2 is ANQGSEA. Trimming took off 5 bases at V and 7 bases at J, with 27 bases between the two ends. The CDR3, as DNA: TGCAGCGTTCTTTTCGACTCCTCAACAGGGATTGGAGAGCAGTACTTC. Translation gives CSVLFDSSTGIGEQYF.

The gene calls are TRBV7-9 and TRBJ2-1, with a tentative D call TRBD1 (5 bases). Trimming shortened V by 5 bases and J by 15 bases, and 23 bases separated the two germline ends. This CDR3 has 14 amino acids. Germline values: CDR1 SEHNR, CDR2 FQNEAQ (reference sequence). Written as DNA, the CDR3 is TGTGCCAGCAGCCCCACCAATGGGGCCGTCCTCCTGTTCTTC. Translating gives CASSPTNGAVLLFF.